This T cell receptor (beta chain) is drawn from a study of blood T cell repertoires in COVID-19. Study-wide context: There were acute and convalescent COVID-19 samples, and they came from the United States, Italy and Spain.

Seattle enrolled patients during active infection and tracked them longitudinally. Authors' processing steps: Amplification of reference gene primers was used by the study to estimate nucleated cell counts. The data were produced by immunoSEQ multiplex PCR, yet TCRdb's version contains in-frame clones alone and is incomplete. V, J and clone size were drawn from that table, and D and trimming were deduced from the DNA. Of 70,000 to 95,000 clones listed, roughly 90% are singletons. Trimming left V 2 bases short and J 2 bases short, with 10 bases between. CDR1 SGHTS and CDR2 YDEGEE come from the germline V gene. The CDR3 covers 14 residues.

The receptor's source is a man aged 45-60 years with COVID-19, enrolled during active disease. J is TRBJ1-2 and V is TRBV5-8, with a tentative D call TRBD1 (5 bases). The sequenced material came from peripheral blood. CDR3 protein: CASSFQGKNYGYTF. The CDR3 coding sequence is TGTGCCAGCAGCTTTCAGGGAAAAAACTATGGCTACACCTTC.